A selection of T cell receptor beta chains follows, all from one sample in a study of cytotoxic CD8 clonotypes in ibrutinib-treated CLL. Sequencing was performed with immunoSEQ multiplex PCR; in TCRdb, only in-frame clones are kept and a portion is missing. The sample gives some 23,000 clones, roughly 74% of which show up once; more than 40% is in the top ten. This sample comprised PBMCs, obtained after 12 months of ibrutinib treatment. These receptors all come from a human donor with chronic lymphocytic leukemia. CDR3s include the opening cysteine and the closing phenylalanine or tryptophan. A D gene is named only where the DNA matches it firmly. For some rows the clone size is stated as once, few or many, or as a class when expanded; others skip it.

clone size	V gene	J gene	D gene	CDR3 DNA	CDR3 protein
.	TRBV21-1	TRBJ2-1	.	TGTGCCAGCAGCAAAAGGCGCCGACTAGCGGGGGGTCTGGAGCAGTTCTTC	CASSKRRRLAGGLEQFF
few	TRBV28	TRBJ2-2	.	TGTGCCAGCAAATCCTTCCAGGGGAAGAGGAACACCGGGGAGCTGTTTTTT	CASKSFQGKRNTGELFF
.	TRBV29-1	TRBJ1-2	.	TGCAGCGTTGAAGCCCCACCAAGGGGACCGTCAACCTATGGCTACACCTTC	CSVEAPPRGPSTYGYTF
.	TRBV5-4	TRBJ2-7	TRBD1	TGTGCCAGCAGCTTGGGGGCCGGGACAGGGGGCTACGAGCAGTACTTC	CASSLGAGTGGYEQYF
few	TRBV30	TRBJ1-4	.	TGTGCCTGGAGTGTACTTGGGGGTCGAGAAAAACTGTTTTTT	CAWSVLGGREKLFF
.	TRBV9	TRBJ2-5	.	TGTGCCAGCAGCGTAGGTCTAGCGAAAGAGACCCAGTACTTC	CASSVGLAKETQYF
.	TRBV15	TRBJ2-7	.	TGTGCCACCAGCAGAGATTCCGGGGTTTGGGAGCAGTACTTC	CATSRDSGVWEQYF
.	TRBV5-1	TRBJ1-1	.	TGCGCCAGCAGCTTGGCCAGAGGGGCGCAGGCCACTGAAGCTTTCTTT	CASSLARGAQATEAFF
.	TRBV29-1	TRBJ1-5	TRBD1	TGCAGCGCCCTCTTGACAGGGGCTAGCAATCAGCCCCAGCATTTT	CSALLTGASNQPQHF
.	TRBV27	TRBJ2-7	TRBD1	TGTGCCAGCAGTTTGACAGGGGGATCCTACGAGCAGTACTTC	CASSLTGGSYEQYF
.	TRBV11-2	TRBJ2-7	.	TGTGCCAGCAGCTTCGCGGGCCCATGGGGCTACGAGCAGTACTTC	CASSFAGPWGYEQYF
.	TRBV27	TRBJ2-2	.	TGTGCCAGCAGTTTGGTCGGGGTCGGCACCGGGGAGCTGTTTTTT	CASSLVGVGTGELFF
.	TRBV29-1	TRBJ1-1	.	TGCAGCGTCCGGTGGGACACTGAAGCTTTCTTT	CSVRWDTEAFF
.	TRBV5-4	TRBJ2-6	.	TGTGCCAGCAGCCCGGGGACCAGAGCCACGTCTGGGGCCAACGTCCTGACTTTC	CASSPGTRATSGANVLTF
.	TRBV5-5	TRBJ2-7	.	TGTGCCAGCAGCTTAGCAGGGGTCCTAGTAACCGGAACCTACGAGCAGTACTTC	CASSLAGVLVTGTYEQYF
.	TRBV2	TRBJ2-1	.	TGTGCCAGAGGACAGTTCTACAATGAGCAGTTCTTC	CARGQFYNEQFF
.	TRBV7-8	TRBJ2-7	.	TGTGCCAGCAGCCCCTCTGGGCTTTCCTACGAGCAGTACTTC	CASSPSGLSYEQYF
.	TRBV5-5	TRBJ1-1	.	TGTGCCAGCAGCTTGAAGGTTCCAGGGAACACTGAAGCTTTCTTT	CASSLKVPGNTEAFF
.	TRBV11-2	TRBJ2-1	TRBD2	TGTGCCAGCAGCTCTACACTAGGGAGGGGTACGGATGAGCAGTTCTTC	CASSSTLGRGTDEQFF
.	TRBV16	TRBJ1-1	TRBD1	TGTGCCAGCAGCCGCGACAGGGTTGAAGCTTTCTTT	CASSRDRVEAFF
.	TRBV12-2	TRBJ2-5	.	TGTGCAAGTCGCTTAGGGCAGGGATGGGAGACCCAGTACTTC	CASRLGQGWETQYF
.	TRBV5-1	TRBJ1-1	.	TGCGCCAGCAGCCAAGACAGAGGAGGGGCGAACACTGAAGCTTTCTTT	CASSQDRGGANTEAFF
.	TRBV7-8	TRBJ2-2	.	TGTGCCAGCAGCTTTATCCTCGGGGGGCTGGTAAAGAAGGCCGGGGAGCTGTTTTTT	CASSFILGGLVKKAGELFF
.	TRBV15	TRBJ1-1	.	TGTGCCACCAGCACTGGGAACACTGAAGCTTTCTTT	CATSTGNTEAFF
.	TRBV5-1	TRBJ2-7	TRBD1	TGCGCCAGCAGCTTGGCCGGGGACAGCTCCTACGAGCAGTACTTC	CASSLAGDSSYEQYF
.	TRBV9	TRBJ1-5	TRBD1	TGTGCCAGCAGCGAGTCAGGGGGCCCCCATCAGCCCCAGCATTTT	CASSESGGPHQPQHF
.	TRBV6-6	TRBJ2-2	TRBD1	TGTGCCAGCAGCCGGACAGGTGGGGAGCTGTTTTTT	CASSRTGGELFF
.	TRBV7-2	TRBJ2-3	TRBD2	TGTGCCAGCAGCTTACAATCTAGCGGGGCCTTCACAGATACGCAGTATTTT	CASSLQSSGAFTDTQYF
once	TRBV18	TRBJ2-3	TRBD1	TGTGCCAGCTCACGGCAGGGGGCCCCCACAGATACGCAGTATTTT	CASSRQGAPTDTQYF
.	TRBV5-1	TRBJ2-2	.	TGCGCCAGCAGCGGGGGGACAGTCAGGGCCGGGGAGCTGTTTTTT	CASSGGTVRAGELFF
.	TRBV9	TRBJ2-7	.	TGTGCCAGCAGCGGTACAGGGTCGGGCTACGACCAGTACTTC	CASSGTGSGYDQYF
.	TRBV6-6	TRBJ1-1	.	TGTGCCAGCAGTTACCCCCAGGGGCCGAACACTGAAGCTTTCTTT	CASSYPQGPNTEAFF
.	TRBV9	TRBJ2-3	TRBD2	TGTGCCAGCGGAGCGGGGACCACAGATACGCAGTATTTT	CASGAGTTDTQYF
few	TRBV21-1	TRBJ2-7	.	TGTGCCAGCAGCAAAGCTATTAGCGGGGGGCCACGCTACGAGCAGTACTTC	CASSKAISGGPRYEQYF
.	TRBV12-2	TRBJ1-2	.	TGTGCAAGTCGCCTTCAGACTCCTCTAAGAGACTATGGCTACACCTTC	CASRLQTPLRDYGYTF
.	TRBV29-1	TRBJ1-3	TRBD1	TGCAGCGTGAGGACAGGCGCGGGAAACACCATATATTTT	CSVRTGAGNTIYF
few	TRBV6-1	TRBJ1-4	.	TGTGCCAGCAGTGAATGGGTTGGAGATGAAAAACTGTTTTTT	CASSEWVGDEKLFF
.	TRBV7-8	TRBJ2-1	TRBD1	TGTGCCAGCAGGACAGGGGTTTCCTACAATGAGCAGTTCTTC	CASRTGVSYNEQFF
.	TRBV27	TRBJ2-3	.	TGTGCCAGCAGTCTCCGTGGGGCCAACACAGATACGCAGTATTTT	CASSLRGANTDTQYF
.	TRBV7-8	TRBJ2-3	.	TGTGCCAGCACCAGCGGACGGAGCACAGATACGCAGTATTTT	CASTSGRSTDTQYF
few	TRBV9	TRBJ2-2	TRBD2	TGTGCCAGCAGCCGCGGGGGGGCTTTGACCGGGGAGCTGTTTTTT	CASSRGGALTGELFF
medium-sized	TRBV19	TRBJ1-5	TRBD1	TGTGCCAGTAGTACCGGGACAGGTAGTAGCAATCAGCCCCAGCATTTT	CASSTGTGSSNQPQHF
.	TRBV11-2	TRBJ2-1	.	TGTGCCAGCAGCTTAGAACCCGGCAGGGCTGGCAATGAGCAGTTCTTC	CASSLEPGRAGNEQFF
few	TRBV2	TRBJ1-5	TRBD1	TGTGCCAGCAGTGAAGCGGCGCACAGGGGTCAGCCCCAGCATTTT	CASSEAAHRGQPQHF
.	TRBV9	TRBJ2-1	TRBD1	TGTGCCAGCAGCGTAGACAGGGGGCGTCCCTTCTACAATGAGCAGTTCTTC	CASSVDRGRPFYNEQFF
.	TRBV28	TRBJ1-1	TRBD1	TGTGCCAGCAGGCTGACAGGGGATGGGGACACTGAAGCTTTCTTT	CASRLTGDGDTEAFF
few	TRBV6-1	TRBJ2-1	.	TGTGCCAGCAGTGAGTTGGTATACAATGAGCAGTTCTTC	CASSELVYNEQFF
medium-sized	TRBV7-8	TRBJ1-5	.	TGTGCCAGCAGCTTATCAGAGGGCAATCAGCCCCAGCATTTT	CASSLSEGNQPQHF
.	TRBV4-3	TRBJ2-5	TRBD2	TGCGCCAGCAGCCTAGGACTAGCGGAACAAGAGACCCAGTACTTC	CASSLGLAEQETQYF
few	TRBV28	TRBJ2-1	.	TGTGCCAGCAGGAGACACCTGGAGCAGTTCTTC	CASRRHLEQFF
few	TRBV28	TRBJ1-1	.	TGTGCCAGCAGTGCCCCGGGACAGAACACTGAAGCTTTCTTT	CASSAPGQNTEAFF
few	TRBV19	TRBJ2-7	TRBD2	TGTGCCAGTAGTAAGGGACTAGCGGGGGACGAGCAGTACTTC	CASSKGLAGDEQYF
.	TRBV9	TRBJ2-7	.	TGTGCCAGCAGCGTAGATGTCGATTACGAGCAGTACTTC	CASSVDVDYEQYF
.	TRBV7-3	TRBJ2-3	.	TGTGCCAGCAGCTTAGGGCCCGTAGATACGCAGTATTTT	CASSLGPVDTQYF